The 13 T cell receptor beta chains below all came from one sample that was sequenced in a study of cytomegalovirus exposure and HLA in healthy donors. Assay: immunoSEQ multiplex PCR; the TCRdb copy retains only in-frame clones and omits some. The sample holds 110,000 or so clones, around nine tenths seen once. The sequenced sample was PBMCs. These receptors were collected from a woman younger than 35 in good health and CMV-seronegative.

This clone was detected a few times. DNA for the CDR3: TGTGCCAGCAGCTACGACAGATCCTCTGGAAACACCATATATTTT. It specifies CASSYDRSSGNTIYF. The rearrangement links TRBV7-2 to TRBJ1-3, with D possibly being TRBD1 (5 bases). Trimming pared 4 bases from V and 0 bases from J, leaving 10 bases between. CDR3 size: 15 residues. Germline lookup yields CDR1 SGHTA and CDR2 FQGNSA. The full variable domain, rest sourced from reference TRBV7-2 and TRBJ1-3, is GAGVSQSPSNKVTEKGKDVELRCDPISGHTALYWYRQSLGQGLEFLIYFQGNSAPDKSGLPSDRFSAERTGGSVSTLTIQRTQQEDSAVYLCASSYDRSSGNTIYFGEGSWLTVV.

The CDR3 reads CASSLEAGEGYTF. CDR3 in DNA: TGTGCCAGCAGCTTAGAGGCAGGGGAAGGCTACACCTTC. The chain combines TRBV7-9 with TRBJ1-2; D perhaps matches TRBD1 (6 bases). The CDR3 totals 13 residues. Germline CDR1 SEHNR, CDR2 FQNEAQ (reference sequence). V was pared by 1 base and J by 8 bases, with 11 bases between. The whole variable domain, filled in from reference TRBV7-9 and TRBJ1-2, reads DTGVSQNPRHKITKRGQNVTFRCDPISEHNRLYWYRQTLGQGPEFLTYFQNEAQLEKSRLLSDRFSAERPKGSFSTLEIQRTEQGDSAMYLCASSLEAGEGYTFGSGTRLTVV.

CDR3 DNA: TGTGCCAGCCAAAACAGGGTTGGGAACGAGCAGTACTTC. This gives the protein CASQNRVGNEQYF. The gene calls are TRBV19 and TRBJ2-7; a possible D gene is TRBD1 (6 bases). The CDR3 loop spans 13 amino acids. Germline V CDR1 and CDR2: LNHDA, SQIVND (reference sequence). Trimming took 9 bases from V and 5 from J, leaving 17 bases between them.

This chain links TRBV7-9 with TRBJ1-3; the D is unclear. The germline CDR1 and CDR2 sequences are SEHNR and FQNEAQ (reference sequence). CDR3 length: 12 residues. Trimming took off 1 base at V and 6 bases at J, with 4 bases between the two ends. For the CDR3, the DNA is TGTGCCAGCAGCTTAGGGCTAAACACCATATATTTT. Translation gives CASSLGLNTIYF.

This rearrangement joins TRBV11-2 to TRBJ2-5, with D tentatively TRBD2 (6 bases). This CDR3 contains 16 residues. CDR1 and CDR2 from the germline V gene are SGHAT and FQNNGV. Trimming stripped 4 bases from V and 7 bases from J, with 22 bases between. In DNA, the CDR3 is TGTGCCAGCAGCTCCACTAGCTACCCCCTAGGCGGGACCCAGTACTTC. It is translated as CASSSTSYPLGGTQYF.

This chain connects TRBV6-4 to TRBJ1-6; D perhaps matches TRBD1 (6 bases). The CDR3 runs to 11 residues. CDR1 and CDR2 (germline): MRHNA, SNTAGT. The V end lost 3 bases, the J end lost 13 bases, and 7 bases lay between the germline ends. The CDR3 region has the DNA TGTGCCAGCAGTGATGGGGGCCCCCTCCACTTT. Translation: CASSDGGPLHF.

The chain uses TRBV2 and TRBJ2-7, with D maybe TRBD2 (5 bases). The CDR3 length is 13 residues. V lost 7 bases to trimming and J lost 0 bases, with 10 bases between them. Germline lookup yields CDR1 SNHLY and CDR2 FYNNEI. CDR3: CASMEADSYEQYF. The DNA of the CDR3 is TGTGCCAGCATGGAGGCAGACTCCTACGAGCAGTACTTC.

The chain is built from TRBV13 and TRBJ1-3, with a weak D call TRBD1 (6 bases). V was cut by 0 bases and J by 2 bases, with 11 bases left in between. The CDR3 is 16 residues long. Per germline, CDR1 PRHDT and CDR2 FYEKMQ (reference sequence). The CDR3 DNA follows: TGTGCCAGCAGCTTAGGCACGGACAGTACTGGAAACACCATATATTTT. Translation: CASSLGTDSTGNTIYF.

V gene TRBV4-3 combines with J gene TRBJ1-2, with D possibly being TRBD1 (6 bases). CDR3 length: 14 residues. The V gene's germline CDR1 is LGHNA and CDR2 YSLEER. Trimming shortened V by 0 bases and J by 7 bases, and 12 bases separated the two germline ends. CDR3 nucleotide sequence: TGCGCCAGCAGCCAAGAACAGGGCGGAGGTGGCTACACCTTC. Encoded protein: CASSQEQGGGGYTF.

This sequence joins TRBV4-3 and TRBJ2-7; 10 bases map to TRBD2. The germline CDR1 and CDR2 sequences are LGHNA and YSLEER. This CDR3 contains 16 residues. V shed 4 bases, J shed 5 bases, and the junction held 11 bases outside the gene matches. The CDR3 DNA reads TGCGCCAGCAGCCTTCACCCTAGCGGGAGAACCAACGAGCAGTACTTC. This sequence encodes CASSLHPSGRTNEQYF.

The chain carries TRBV28 and TRBJ1-2; the D gene is possibly TRBD1 (6 bases). The CDR3 is 12 residues long. CDR1 and CDR2 (germline): MDHEN, SYDVKM. Trimming left V 6 bases short and J 6 bases short, with 11 bases between. The CDR3 loop is CASSPNRDGYTF. The CDR3 coding sequence is TGTGCCAGCAGCCCAAACAGGGATGGCTACACCTTC.

The CDR3 coding sequence is TGTGCCAGCAGCGCGGGGGGGACTAGCGGGGACGAGCAGTACTTC. Protein product: CASSAGGTSGDEQYF. The chain joins TRBV9 to TRBJ2-7; TRBD2 matches 13 bases. Germline CDR1 SGDLS, CDR2 YYNGEE. V was clipped by 3 bases and J by 5 bases; unmatched bases: 5. CDR3 length: 15 amino acids.

Written as DNA, the CDR3 is TGTGCCAGCAGCGGAGACAGGGGAAGAGAGACCCAGTACTTC. It yields the protein CASSGDRGRETQYF. The rearrangement joins TRBV7-2 to TRBJ2-5; TRBD1 aligns across 8 bases. Trimming at V came to 5 bases and at J to 4 bases, leaving 6 bases not matched to a gene. The CDR3 has 14 amino acids. Germline V gene lookup returns CDR1 SGHTA and CDR2 FQGNSA.